A single sample gave rise to the 23 T cell receptor beta chains below, sequenced in a study of OX40 agonist ivuxolimab in advanced cancers. The method was immunoSEQ multiplex PCR; TCRdb's version includes in-frame clones alone and lacks a portion of them. The table has about 78,000 clones, 92% seen once; the top ten hold 2.5% to 3%. This specimen was CD4+ or CD8+ T cells sorted from blood, taken in a trial of the OX40 agonist ivuxolimab. The receptors derive from an adult with an advanced solid tumor such as melanoma, head and neck, liver or kidney cancer.

V gene TRBV5-8 combines with J gene TRBJ2-1; D might be TRBD2 (6 bases). This CDR3 comprises 15 residues. The germline gives CDR1 SGHTS, CDR2 YDEGEE. Trimming took 4 bases from V and 6 from J, leaving 17 bases between them. In DNA, the CDR3 is TGTGCCAGCAGCCGCCTGGGGGGATGGATCAATGAGCAGTTCTTC. It translates to CASSRLGGWINEQFF.

The rearrangement links TRBV7-9 to TRBJ2-6, with a possible D match to TRBD2 (5 bases). Trimming took 10 bases from V and 5 from J, leaving 21 bases between them. This CDR3 is built from 16 residues. Germline V CDR1 and CDR2: SEHNR, FQNEAQ (reference sequence). The chain's CDR3 is CANEGGFRPWANVLTF. CDR3 bases: TGTGCCAACGAGGGTGGTTTCCGGCCTTGGGCCAACGTCCTGACTTTC.

The CDR3 sequence: CASSQEWQTYEQYF. The CDR3 nucleotides read TGTGCCAGCAGCCAAGAATGGCAGACCTACGAGCAGTACTTC. The chain combines TRBV4-2 with TRBJ2-7, with D uncertain. This CDR3 comprises 14 residues. Trimming took 0 bases from V and 2 from J, leaving 8 bases between them. Germline values: CDR1 LGHNA, CDR2 YNFKEQ.

This chain links TRBV28 with TRBJ2-7; D may correspond to TRBD1 or TRBD2 (5 bases each). The CDR3 totals 16 residues. With 2 bases removed from V and 7 bases from J, the gap between germline ends came to 21 bases. In germline, CDR1 is MDHEN, CDR2 SYDVKM. CDR3 residues: CASSLKRGSLPREQYF. The CDR3 DNA is TGTGCCAGCAGTTTAAAGAGGGGTTCTCTCCCCAGGGAGCAGTACTTC.

This chain uses TRBV7-2 with TRBJ1-5; 7 bases line up with TRBD1. After removal of 5 bases from V and 1 base from J, the junction contained 5 bases not matched to a gene. CDR1 SGHTA and CDR2 FQGNSA come from the germline V gene. The CDR3 is 15 amino acids. Here the CDR3 reads CASSRDRVSNQPQHF. The CDR3 nucleotides are TGTGCCAGCAGCCGTGACAGGGTAAGCAATCAGCCCCAGCATTTT.

The gene calls are TRBV7-2 and TRBJ2-5; 7 bases agree with TRBD2. The CDR3 is 17 amino acids. V dropped 7 bases and J dropped 4; count of bases not matched to a gene: 18. Germline V gene data show CDR1 as SGHTA and CDR2 as FQGNSA. CDR3 in DNA: TGTGCCAGCACCCCCGCGGGCCGGACTAGGTCCATAGAGACCCAGTACTTC. Residues: CASTPAGRTRSIETQYF.

J is TRBJ2-5 and V is TRBV6-5; TRBD1 matches 7 bases. The CDR3 contains 14 residues. J was trimmed by 4 bases and V by 5 bases; bases with no gene match: 7. Germline CDR1 MNHEY, CDR2 SVGAGI. CDR3 in amino acids: CASSDRVMAETQYF. CDR3 coding DNA: TGTGCCAGCAGTGACAGGGTTATGGCAGAGACCCAGTACTTC.

This sequence joins TRBV7-2 and TRBJ1-2; TRBD1 agrees at 7 bases. Trimming cost V 3 bases and J 2 bases; bases outside gene matches: 3. This CDR3 has 14 residues. Per the germline V gene, CDR1 is SGHTA and CDR2 is FQGNSA. The CDR3 DNA reads TGTGCCAGCAGCTTGGGGGGACAGAACTATGGCTACACCTTC. Residues: CASSLGGQNYGYTF.

The rearrangement uses TRBV2 and TRBJ2-3; 8 bases map to TRBD1. V lost 2 bases and J lost 3; bases outside the gene matches: 4. The CDR3 extends over 15 amino acids. The germline CDR1 and CDR2 sequences are SNHLY and FYNNEI. The CDR3 sequence is CASSELRQGTDTQYF. Written as DNA, the CDR3 is TGTGCCAGCAGTGAATTAAGACAGGGGACAGATACGCAGTATTTT.

The J gene is TRBJ2-3, the V gene TRBV28, with 8 bases that match TRBD1. The trim removed 2 bases at V and 2 bases at J, leaving 6 bases unmatched. Germline-derived CDR1 and CDR2 are MDHEN and SYDVKM. The CDR3 extends over 16 amino acids. The chain's CDR3 is CASSLPGQGTTDTQYF. The CDR3 coding sequence is TGTGCCAGCAGTTTACCCGGACAGGGAACCACAGATACGCAGTATTTT.

The J gene is TRBJ2-5, the V gene TRBV19; 7 nucleotides match TRBD1. CDR1 and CDR2 (germline): LNHDA, SQIVND (reference sequence). V gave up 5 bases and J gave up 2 bases; unmatched junction bases: 11. The CDR3 length is 16 residues. The chain's CDR3 is CASSLTGTVLQETQYF. CDR3 nucleotides: TGTGCCAGTAGTCTAACCGGGACAGTCTTACAAGAGACCCAGTACTTC.

The rearrangement uses TRBV28 and TRBJ1-5; TRBD1 is a possible D gene (6 bases). Germline values: CDR1 MDHEN, CDR2 SYDVKM. The CDR3 contains 16 residues. The germline V and J ends were trimmed by 5 bases and 1 base, with 15 bases remaining between them. In DNA form, the CDR3 reads TGTGCCAGCAGTAGGGGGTGGGGGGCGAGCAATCAGCCCCAGCATTTT. This encodes CASSRGWGASNQPQHF.

The V gene is TRBV5-1, the J gene TRBJ2-2; D is undetermined. Germline CDR1 and CDR2: SGHRS and YFSETQ. This CDR3 contains 14 residues. Trimming stripped 5 bases from V and 0 bases from J, with 8 bases between. The CDR3 bases are TGCGCCAGCAGTGGAGACTCGAACACCGGGGAGCTGTTTTTT. It yields the protein CASSGDSNTGELFF.

This chain links TRBV4-2 with TRBJ1-3, with TRBD1 matching 9 bases. The CDR3 extends over 17 amino acids. The V gene end was trimmed by 1 base and the J gene end by 5 bases; junction bases not matched to a gene: 9. Per the germline V gene, CDR1 is LGHNA and CDR2 is YNFKEQ. CDR3 amino acids: CASSQVISGQGRNTIYF. CDR3 bases: TGTGCCAGCAGCCAAGTAATATCCGGACAGGGGAGAAACACCATATATTTT.

The chain recombines TRBV19 with TRBJ1-5, with a possible D match to TRBD1 (6 bases). This CDR3 is 15 amino acids long. CDR1 LNHDA and CDR2 SQIVND come from the germline V gene (reference sequence). V lost 3 bases and J lost 0, with 9 bases in between. In nucleotides, the CDR3 is TGTGCCAGTAGTATCGGACAGAATAGCAATCAGCCCCAGCATTTT. Encoded protein: CASSIGQNSNQPQHF.

The gene calls are TRBV25-1 and TRBJ2-5; no clear D. V lost 0 bases and J lost 1, with 0 bases in between. The CDR3 length is 12 residues. Germline-derived CDR1 and CDR2 are MGHDK and SYGVNS. The DNA for the CDR3 is TGTGCCAGCAGTGAATACCAAGAGACCCAGTACTTC. Its translation: CASSEYQETQYF. Variable domain in full (rest from reference TRBV25-1 and TRBJ2-5): EADIYQTPRYLVIGTGKKITLECSQTMGHDKMYWYQQDPGMELHLIHYSYGVNSTEKGDLSSESTVSRIRTEHFPLTLESARPSHTSQYLCASSEYQETQYFGPGTRLLVL.

The CDR3 region is CASSLSRYTEAFF. The CDR3 DNA reads as TGTGCCAGCAGCTTGAGCAGGTACACTGAAGCTTTCTTT. The chain recombines TRBV5-4 with TRBJ1-1; the D is unclear. This CDR3 is built from 13 residues. Trimming removed 1 base from V and 3 bases from J, with 7 bases in between. The germline V gene encodes CDR1 SGHNT and CDR2 YYREEE (reference sequence).

The chain joins TRBV28 to TRBJ1-3, with D possibly being TRBD1 (5 bases). Trimming left V 6 bases short and J 1 base short, with 13 bases between. Germline V CDR1 and CDR2: MDHEN, SYDVKM. The CDR3 spans 15 residues. In nucleotides, the CDR3 is TGTGCCAGCAGCCCCCAGGGAAAATCTGGAAACACCATATATTTT. It yields the protein CASSPQGKSGNTIYF.

This clone was detected only once. The chain has TRBV19 and TRBJ1-5; 8 positions agree with TRBD1. CDR3 length: 16 residues. V lost 3 bases, J lost 6 bases, and 10 bases stayed unmatched. Germline assignment: CDR1 LNHDA and CDR2 SQIVND (reference sequence). CDR3 sequence (DNA): TGTGCCAGTAGTATTGTCCGGACAACAGGGGGTCAGCCCCAGCATTTT. Translated, it gives CASSIVRTTGGQPQHF. Drawing the rest from reference TRBV19 and TRBJ1-5, the complete variable domain is DGGITQSPKYLFRKEGQNVTLSCEQNLNHDAMYWYRQDPGQGLRLIYYSQIVNDFQKGDIAEGYSVSREKKESFPLTVTSAQKNPTAFYLCASSIVRTTGGQPQHFGDGTRLSIL.

The rearrangement links TRBV28 to TRBJ2-7, with D unclear. Trimming shortened V by 5 bases and J by 4 bases, and 18 bases separated the two germline ends. This CDR3 comprises 15 residues. In germline, CDR1 is MDHEN, CDR2 SYDVKM. The CDR3 loop reads CASSRPTALSYEQYF. In DNA form, the CDR3 reads TGTGCCAGCAGTCGTCCGACTGCCCTTAGTTACGAGCAGTACTTC. The full variable domain, completed using reference TRBV28 and TRBJ2-7, is DVKVTQSSRYLVKRTGEKVFLECVQDMDHENMFWYRQDPGLGLRLIYFSYDVKMKEKGDIPEGYSVSREKKERFSLILESASTNQTSMYLCASSRPTALSYEQYFGPGTRLTVT.

The chain couples TRBV6-6 to TRBJ2-3; TRBD2 agrees at 8 bases. The germline CDR1 and CDR2 sequences are MNHNY and SVGAGI (reference sequence). Germline trimming cut 7 bases from V and 0 bases from J; bases unmatched to any gene: 6. The CDR3 spans 15 residues. The CDR3 spells CASTHGGVSTDTQYF. CDR3 sequence (DNA): TGTGCCAGCACGCACGGGGGGGTGAGCACAGATACGCAGTATTTT.

This chain uses TRBV5-1 with TRBJ1-3, with 7 bases identical to TRBD1. V dropped 2 bases and J dropped 4; count of bases not matched to a gene: 12. The CDR3 runs 17 residues. Germline CDR1 SGHRS, CDR2 YFSETQ. This CDR3 is CASSFGQDPWGGNTIYF. Written as DNA, the CDR3 is TGCGCCAGCAGCTTTGGACAGGACCCTTGGGGCGGAAACACCATATATTTT.

The V call is TRBV28, the J call TRBJ2-7, with D perhaps matching TRBD1 (7 bases). Trimming took 4 bases from V and 3 from J, leaving 19 bases between them. The CDR3 consists of 16 residues. Germline CDR1 MDHEN, CDR2 SYDVKM. The CDR3 loop reads CASSSPSAGQHYEQYF. The CDR3 DNA reads TGTGCCAGCAGTTCCCCCTCCGCGGGACAGCACTACGAGCAGTACTTC.